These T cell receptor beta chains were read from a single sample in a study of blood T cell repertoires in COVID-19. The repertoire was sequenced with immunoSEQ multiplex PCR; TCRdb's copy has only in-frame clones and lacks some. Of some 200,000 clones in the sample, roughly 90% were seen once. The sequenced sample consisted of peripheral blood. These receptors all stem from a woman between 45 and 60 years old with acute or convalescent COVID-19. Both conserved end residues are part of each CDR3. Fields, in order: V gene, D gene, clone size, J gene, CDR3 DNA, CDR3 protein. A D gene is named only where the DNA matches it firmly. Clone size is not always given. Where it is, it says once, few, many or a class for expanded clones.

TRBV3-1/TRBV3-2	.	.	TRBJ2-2	TGTGCCAGCAGCCAAGTTTCGGTGACTAGCGGGGAGCTGTTTTTT	CASSQVSVTSGELFF
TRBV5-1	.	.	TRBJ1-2	TGCGCCAGCAGCGGAACTCAGGGGTCCTATGGCTACACCTTC	CASSGTQGSYGYTF
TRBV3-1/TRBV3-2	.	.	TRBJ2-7	TGTGCCAGCAGCCAAGGGGCAGGGCTACACGAGCAGTACTTC	CASSQGAGLHEQYF
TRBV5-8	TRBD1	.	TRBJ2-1	TGTGCCAGCAGCTTGAGCCACAGGGGTAACTCCTACAATGAGCAGTTCTTC	CASSLSHRGNSYNEQFF
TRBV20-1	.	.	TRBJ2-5	TGCAGTGCTAGTTCGGGGGAAGGGCGCCAAGAGACCCAGTACTTC	CSASSGEGRQETQYF
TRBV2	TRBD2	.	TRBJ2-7	TGTGCCAGCAGGCTTACCGGGACTAGTGCCCTAGAGCAGTACTTC	CASRLTGTSALEQYF
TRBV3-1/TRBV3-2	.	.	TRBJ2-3	TGTGCCAGCAGCCAACTCGGCGGGGAGCTCACAGATACGCAGTATTTT	CASSQLGGELTDTQYF
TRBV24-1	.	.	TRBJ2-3	TGTGCCACCAGTGATTTGCGCGGAACTGATACGCAGTATTTT	CATSDLRGTDTQYF
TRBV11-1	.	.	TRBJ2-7	TGTGCCAGCAGCTTACCCTTGGTGGGAGGTGCCTACGAGCAGTACTTC	CASSLPLVGGAYEQYF
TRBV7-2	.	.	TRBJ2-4	TGTGCCAGCAGCTCCCAGGGGTTAGGAAACATTCAGTACTTC	CASSSQGLGNIQYF
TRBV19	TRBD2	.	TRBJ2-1	TGTGCCAGTAGTCTGGAGTTAACTAGCGGGAGCGGAAGTGAGCAGTTCTTC	CASSLELTSGSGSEQFF
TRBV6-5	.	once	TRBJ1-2	TGTGCCAGCAGTTACTCGAGGACAGTTACCTATGGCTACACCTTC	CASSYSRTVTYGYTF
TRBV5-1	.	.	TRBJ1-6	TGCGCCAGCAGCTTGGCCCCAGGGGATATGAGCTCACCCCTCCACTTT	CASSLAPGDMSSPLHF
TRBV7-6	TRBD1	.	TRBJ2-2	TGTGCCAGCAGCAAGGGACAGGGTCTCCCGAACACCGGGGAGCTGTTTTTT	CASSKGQGLPNTGELFF
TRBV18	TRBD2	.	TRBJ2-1	TGTGCCAGCTCCGGGGGGGGTCACAATGAGCAGTTCTTC	CASSGGGHNEQFF
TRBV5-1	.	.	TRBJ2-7	TGCGCCAGCAGCTTGGACAGGGCCCGAGGGGAGCAGTACTTC	CASSLDRARGEQYF